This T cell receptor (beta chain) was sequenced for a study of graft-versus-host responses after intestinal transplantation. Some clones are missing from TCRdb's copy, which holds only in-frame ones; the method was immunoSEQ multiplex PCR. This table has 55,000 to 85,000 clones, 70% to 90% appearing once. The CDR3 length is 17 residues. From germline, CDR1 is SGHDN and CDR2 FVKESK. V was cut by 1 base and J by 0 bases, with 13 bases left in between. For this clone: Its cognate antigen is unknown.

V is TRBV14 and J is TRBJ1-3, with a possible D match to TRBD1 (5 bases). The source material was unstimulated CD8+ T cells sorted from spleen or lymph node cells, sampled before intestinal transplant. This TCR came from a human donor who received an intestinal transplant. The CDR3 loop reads CASSQGPGRLSGNTIYF. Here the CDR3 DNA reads TGTGCCAGCAGCCAAGGGCCAGGGAGGCTCTCTGGAAACACCATATATTTT.